The clone carrying this T cell receptor (beta chain) was detected a few times. The data stem from a study of blood T cells in healthy people across ages. Next came a second PCR, run for roughly 6 to 11 cycles, which used a sample-barcoded 5' primer along with a J-beta primer mix. Each cDNA molecule, via a template-switch adaptor with 12 random nucleotides, was tagged. Via MiXCR, TCRdb re-called the 5' RACE reads, giving one row per CDR3 protein. This sample has about 640,000 distinct CDR3 sequences, with roughly three fifths found just once. Germline-derived CDR1 and CDR2 are SEHNR and FQNEAQ (reference sequence). V lost 4 bases and J lost 8; bases outside the gene matches: 7. The CDR3 runs to 15 residues. The study isolated at least 7 million PBMCs from each sample.

The sequencing sample was made of blood. This chain uses TRBV7-9 with TRBJ1-4, with 10 bases matching TRBD1. This sequence originates from a man in his sixties in good health. The CDR3 protein is CASSSPGQGKEKLFF. In DNA, the CDR3 is TGTGCCAGCAGCTCTCCGGGACAGGGGAAAGAAAAACTGTTTTTT.